In this sample, the clone carrying this T cell receptor beta chain turned up many times. Its antigen is as yet unknown. Germline V gives CDR1 MDHEN, CDR2 SYDVKM. After removal of 5 bases from V and 6 bases from J, the junction contained 12 bases not matched to a gene. This CDR3 is built from 15 residues. The data were taken from a study of T cells in Graves' hyperthyroidism and ophthalmopathy. Study outcomes and limitations: Ophthalmopathy got predicted by the model a median 6.5 months before its onset.

Amplification of TCR beta CDR3 regions used RNA as the template. HTBI primers were employed in a first-round RT-PCR of the TCR CDR3. A single record per CDR3 protein comes from TCRdb applying MiXCR to the multiplex PCR reads. Among some 770,000 distinct CDR3 sequences, about a sixth were seen once, and the ten largest hold 8.4%. Used for diagnoses were clinical symptoms, serum thyroxine and TRAb, thyroid ultrasound and orbital computed tomography. Sequencing was done on a sample of blood. The chain couples TRBV28 to TRBJ2-7, with 8 bases identical to TRBD2. This TCR was recovered from a man between 18 and 29 years old with Graves' hyperthyroidism. The CDR3 DNA reads TGTGCCAGCAGTGACACTGGGACTAGGGCCATCGAGCAGTACTTC. It encodes CASSDTGTRAIEQYF. The full variable domain, completed using reference TRBV28 and TRBJ2-7, is DVKVTQSSRYLVKRTGEKVFLECVQDMDHENMFWYRQDPGLGLRLIYFSYDVKMKEKGDIPEGYSVSREKKERFSLILESASTNQTSMYLCASSDTGTRAIEQYFGPGTRLTVT.